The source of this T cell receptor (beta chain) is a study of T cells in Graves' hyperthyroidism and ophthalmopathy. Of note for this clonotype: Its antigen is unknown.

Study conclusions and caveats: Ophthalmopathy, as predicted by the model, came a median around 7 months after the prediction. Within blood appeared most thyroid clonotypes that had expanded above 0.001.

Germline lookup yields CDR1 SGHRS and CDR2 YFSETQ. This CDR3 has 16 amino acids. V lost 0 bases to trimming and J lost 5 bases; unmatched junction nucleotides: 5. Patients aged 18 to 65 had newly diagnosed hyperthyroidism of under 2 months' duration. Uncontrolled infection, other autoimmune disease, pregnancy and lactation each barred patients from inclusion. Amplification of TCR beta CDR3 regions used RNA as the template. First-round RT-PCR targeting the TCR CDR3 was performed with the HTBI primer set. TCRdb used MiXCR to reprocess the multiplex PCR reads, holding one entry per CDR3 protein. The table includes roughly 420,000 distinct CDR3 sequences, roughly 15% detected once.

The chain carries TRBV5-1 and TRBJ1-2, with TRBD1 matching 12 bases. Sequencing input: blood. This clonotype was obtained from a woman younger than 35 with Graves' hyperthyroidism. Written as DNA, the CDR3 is TGCGCCAGCAGCTTGGGTCCGGGACAGGGGGCGTATGGCTACACCTTC. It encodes CASSLGPGQGAYGYTF.